This T cell receptor beta chain stems from a study of lung T cells in sarcoidosis with Löfgren's syndrome. Study-level background: Löfgren's syndrome patients were the main repertoire analysis focus.

With V trimmed by 0 bases and J by 1 base, 6 bases remained unmatched. This CDR3 has 18 amino acids. Germline values: CDR1 SGHDN, CDR2 FVKESK. TCRdb processed the reads anew with MiXCR; each CDR3 protein has one entry. The sample shows 2,100 or so distinct CDR3 sequences, around 18% of them seen only once. This clonotype was seen repeatedly, ten times or more. The antigen remains unidentified. Whole-study results and caveats: In alpha-beta pairs, TRAV12-1 favored TRBV2, and their CDR3s were homologous. Versus controls, Löfgren's syndrome patients reportedly showed TRAV12-1 and TRBV2 as most expanded. Shared TRAV12-1 and TRBV2 CDR3 motifs were reported across several patients.

The clonotype was recovered from a human donor with sarcoidosis (Löfgren's syndrome or another form), or a control subject (not recorded which). The specimen was CD4+ T cells from bronchoalveolar lavage. The rearrangement joins TRBV14 to TRBJ2-6; 7 bases agree with TRBD2. CDR3 protein: CASSQDPWEGSGANVLTF. The CDR3 region has the DNA TGTGCCAGCAGCCAAGATCCCTGGGAGGGTTCTGGGGCCAACGTCCTGACTTTC.